These 4 T cell receptor beta chains originate from one sample sequenced in a study of Ad26.COV2.S vaccination and SARS-CoV-2 variants. The treatment here: roughly 19 received Ad26.COV2.S at low or high dose, single or two shots; about 5 received placebo; per-sample allocation not given. Collection of samples fell on day 63 after the first vaccine or placebo injection. The method was immunoSEQ multiplex PCR; TCRdb's version includes in-frame clones alone and lacks a portion of them. The data contain more than 300,000 clones, 70% to 90% of them singletons. The input for sequencing was peripheral blood, taken in a trial of Ad26.COV2.S vaccine versus placebo. These receptors came from a person aged 18-65 years who received the Ad26.COV2.S COVID-19 vaccine or a placebo.

This clone was detected only once. The CDR3 DNA is TGTGCCAGCAGCGTTCTACCGGGGGGGCACAATGAGCAGTTCTTC. Its translation: CASSVLPGGHNEQFF. The chain uses TRBV9 and TRBJ2-1; 8 bases fit TRBD2. Germline-derived CDR1 and CDR2 are SGDLS and YYNGEE. The CDR3 totals 15 residues. V was clipped by 2 bases and J by 5 bases; unmatched bases: 6.

This chain links TRBV6-1 with TRBJ1-4; 8 nucleotides match TRBD1. CDR1 is MNHNS and CDR2 is SASEGT in the germline V gene. Losses at the gene ends were 1 base for V and 10 bases for J; bases not matched to a gene: 5. This CDR3 region has 14 residues. CDR3 sequence: CASSEGQGARKLFF. Here the CDR3 DNA reads TGTGCCAGCAGTGAAGGCCAGGGGGCCCGAAAACTGTTTTTT.

The V and J genes are TRBV2 and TRBJ2-3; TRBD1 aligns across 7 bases. The CDR3 consists of 12 residues. V was pared by 6 bases and J by 6 bases, with 3 bases of the junction left unmatched. The germline gives CDR1 SNHLY, CDR2 FYNNEI. The CDR3 reads CASREQGDTQYF. The CDR3, as DNA: TGTGCCAGCAGGGAACAGGGGGATACGCAGTATTTT.

The V gene is TRBV7-9, the J gene TRBJ2-4, with 8 bases identical to TRBD1. CDR1 and CDR2 (germline): SEHNR, FQNEAQ (reference sequence). The junction had 7 bases not matched to a gene; V was cut back by 5 bases and J by 4 bases. The CDR3 has 15 amino acids. This CDR3 is CASSPTGGQKNIQYF. In DNA form, the CDR3 reads TGTGCCAGCAGCCCTACAGGGGGACAAAAAAACATTCAGTACTTC.